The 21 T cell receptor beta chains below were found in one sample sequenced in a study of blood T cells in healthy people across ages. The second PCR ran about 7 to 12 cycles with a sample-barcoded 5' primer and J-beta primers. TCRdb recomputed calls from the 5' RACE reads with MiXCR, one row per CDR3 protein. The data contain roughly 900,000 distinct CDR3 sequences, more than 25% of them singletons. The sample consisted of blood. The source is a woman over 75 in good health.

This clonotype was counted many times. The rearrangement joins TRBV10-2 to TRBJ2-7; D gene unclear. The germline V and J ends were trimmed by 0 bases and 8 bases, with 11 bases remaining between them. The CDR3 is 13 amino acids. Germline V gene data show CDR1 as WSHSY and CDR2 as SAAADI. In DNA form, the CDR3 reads TGCGCCAGCAGTGAGTCTGACCCCCCTAAGCAGTACTTC. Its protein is CASSESDPPKQYF.

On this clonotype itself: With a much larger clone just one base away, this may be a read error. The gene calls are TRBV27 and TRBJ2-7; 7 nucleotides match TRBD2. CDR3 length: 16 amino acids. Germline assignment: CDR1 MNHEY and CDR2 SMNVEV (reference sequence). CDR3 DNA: TGTGCCAGCAGTTTAAAGGGCGGGGGAACCTCCTACGAGCGGTACTTC. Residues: CASSLKGGGTSYERYF.

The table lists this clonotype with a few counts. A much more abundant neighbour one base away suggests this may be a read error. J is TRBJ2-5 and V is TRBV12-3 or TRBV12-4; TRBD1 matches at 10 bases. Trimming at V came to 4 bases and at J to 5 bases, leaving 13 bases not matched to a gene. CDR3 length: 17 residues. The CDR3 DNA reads TGTGCCAGCAGTTCATCCGGGACAGGGGCGCTGAGGGAGACCCAGTACTTC. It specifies CASSSSGTGALRETQYF.

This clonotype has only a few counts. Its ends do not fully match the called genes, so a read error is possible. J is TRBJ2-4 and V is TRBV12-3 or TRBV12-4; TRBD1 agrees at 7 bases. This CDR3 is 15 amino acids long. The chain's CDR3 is CAGSLGGVAKNIQYF. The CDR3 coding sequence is TGTGCCGGCAGTTTAGGGGGCGTAGCCAAAAACATTCAGTACTTC.

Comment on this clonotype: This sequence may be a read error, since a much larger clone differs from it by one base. CDR3 residues: CATCQGGSYNEQFF. Here the CDR3 DNA reads TGTGCCACTTGCCAGGGTGGATCCTACAATGAGCAGTTCTTC. The chain recombines TRBV18 with TRBJ2-1, with a possible D match to TRBD1 (5 bases). The CDR3 is made up of 14 amino acids. V was pared by 10 bases and J by 1 base, with 14 bases between. Germline CDR1 KGHSH, CDR2 LQKENI. The full variable domain, its missing parts supplied by reference TRBV18 and TRBJ2-1, is NAGVMQNPRHLVRRRGQEARLRCSPMKGHSHVYWYRQLPEEGLKFMVYLQKENIIDESGMPKERFSAEFPKEGPSILRIQQVVRGDSAAYFCATCQGGSYNEQFFGPGTRLTVL.

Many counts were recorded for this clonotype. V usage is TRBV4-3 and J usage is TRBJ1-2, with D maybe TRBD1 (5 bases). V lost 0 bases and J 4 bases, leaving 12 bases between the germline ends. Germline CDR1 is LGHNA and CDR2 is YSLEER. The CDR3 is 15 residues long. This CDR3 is CASSQDRGDGYGYTF. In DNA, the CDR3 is TGCGCCAGCAGCCAAGATCGAGGGGACGGCTATGGCTACACCTTC.

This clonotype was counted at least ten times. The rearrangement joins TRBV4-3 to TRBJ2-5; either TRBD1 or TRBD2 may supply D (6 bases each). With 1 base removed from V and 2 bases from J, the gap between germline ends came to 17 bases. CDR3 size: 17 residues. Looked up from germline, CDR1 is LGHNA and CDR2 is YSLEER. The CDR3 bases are TGCGCCAGCAGCCAAGTCTACCGACAGGAGGGACAAGAGACCCAGTACTTC. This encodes CASSQVYRQEGQETQYF.

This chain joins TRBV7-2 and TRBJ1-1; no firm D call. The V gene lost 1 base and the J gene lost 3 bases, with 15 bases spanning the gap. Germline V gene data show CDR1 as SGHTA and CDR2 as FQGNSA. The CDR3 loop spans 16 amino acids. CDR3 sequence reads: CASSLGRPRRDTEAFF. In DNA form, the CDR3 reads TGTGCCAGCAGCTTAGGCAGGCCGCGGAGGGACACTGAAGCTTTCTTT.

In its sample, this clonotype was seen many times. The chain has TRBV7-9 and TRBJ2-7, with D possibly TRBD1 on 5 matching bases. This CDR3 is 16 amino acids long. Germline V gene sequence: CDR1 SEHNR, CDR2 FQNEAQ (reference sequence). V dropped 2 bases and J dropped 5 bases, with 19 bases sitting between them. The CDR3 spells CASSLFGTGVSHEQYF. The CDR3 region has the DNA TGTGCCAGCAGCTTATTTGGCACAGGAGTATCCCACGAGCAGTACTTC.

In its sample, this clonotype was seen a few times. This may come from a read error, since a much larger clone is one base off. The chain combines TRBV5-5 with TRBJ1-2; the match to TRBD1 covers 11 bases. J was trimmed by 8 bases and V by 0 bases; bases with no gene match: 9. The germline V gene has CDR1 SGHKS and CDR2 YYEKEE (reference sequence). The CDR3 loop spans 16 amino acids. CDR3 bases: TGTGCCAGCAGCTTGGGGACAGGGGGCGTCGGAGTAGGCTACACCTTC. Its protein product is CASSLGTGGVGVGYTF.

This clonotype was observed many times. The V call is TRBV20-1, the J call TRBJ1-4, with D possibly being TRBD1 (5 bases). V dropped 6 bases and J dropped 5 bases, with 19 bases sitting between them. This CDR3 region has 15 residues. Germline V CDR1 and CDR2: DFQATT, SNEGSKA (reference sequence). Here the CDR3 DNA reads TGCAGTGCGTCAGAGGGGCAGAGAATCAATGAAAAACTGTTTTTT. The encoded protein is CSASEGQRINEKLFF.

The CDR3 DNA reads TGTGCCAGCAGCGCACGTGGGACGATTCCGAATCAGCCCCAGCATTTT. Translated, it gives CASSARGTIPNQPQHF. The chain uses TRBV7-2 and TRBJ1-5; TRBD1 is a possible D gene (5 bases). In germline, CDR1 is SGHTA, CDR2 FQGNSA. The CDR3 is 16 amino acids. V dropped 5 bases and J dropped 4 bases, with 18 bases sitting between them.

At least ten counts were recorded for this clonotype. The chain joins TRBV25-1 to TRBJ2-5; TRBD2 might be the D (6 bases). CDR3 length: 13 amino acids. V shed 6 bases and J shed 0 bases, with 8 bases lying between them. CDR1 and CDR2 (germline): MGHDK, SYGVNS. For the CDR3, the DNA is TGTGCCAGCAGGTTAGCGGACCAAGAGACCCAGTACTTC. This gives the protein CASRLADQETQYF.

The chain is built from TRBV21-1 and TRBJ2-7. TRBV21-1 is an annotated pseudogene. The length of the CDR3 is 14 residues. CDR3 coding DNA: TGTGCCAGCAGCAAAGCTAATATTGACGTAGAGCAGTACTTC. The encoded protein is CASSKANIDVEQYF.

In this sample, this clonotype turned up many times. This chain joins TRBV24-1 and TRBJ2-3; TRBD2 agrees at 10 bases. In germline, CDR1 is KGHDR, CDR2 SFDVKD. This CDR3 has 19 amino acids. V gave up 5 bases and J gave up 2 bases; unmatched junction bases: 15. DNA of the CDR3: TGTGCCACCAGTGGAGGCAGCGGGGGGGCAGTCCGCCCCACAGATACGCAGTATTTT. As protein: CATSGGSGGAVRPTDTQYF.

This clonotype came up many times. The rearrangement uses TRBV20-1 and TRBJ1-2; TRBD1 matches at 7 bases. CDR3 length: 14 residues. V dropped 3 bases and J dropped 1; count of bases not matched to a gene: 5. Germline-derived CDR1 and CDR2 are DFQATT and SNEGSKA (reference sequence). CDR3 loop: CSASGGTVNYGYTF. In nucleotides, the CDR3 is TGCAGTGCTAGTGGGGGGACAGTTAACTATGGCTACACCTTC.

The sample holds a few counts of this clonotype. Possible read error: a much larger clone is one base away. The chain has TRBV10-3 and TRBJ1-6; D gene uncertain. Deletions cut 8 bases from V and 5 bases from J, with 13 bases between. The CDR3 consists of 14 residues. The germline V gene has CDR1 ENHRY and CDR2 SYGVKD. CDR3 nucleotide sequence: TGTGCCATCCGGGAGGGCATCGATAATTCACCCCTCCACTTT. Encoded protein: CAIREGIDNSPLHF.

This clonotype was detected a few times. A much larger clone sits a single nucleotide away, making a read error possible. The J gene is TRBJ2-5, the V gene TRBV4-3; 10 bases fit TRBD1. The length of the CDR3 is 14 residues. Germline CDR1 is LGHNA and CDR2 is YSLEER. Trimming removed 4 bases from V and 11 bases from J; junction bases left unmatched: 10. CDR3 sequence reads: CASSPTTGGNEQYF. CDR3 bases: TGCGCCAGCAGCCCAACGACAGGGGGCAATGAGCAGTACTTC.

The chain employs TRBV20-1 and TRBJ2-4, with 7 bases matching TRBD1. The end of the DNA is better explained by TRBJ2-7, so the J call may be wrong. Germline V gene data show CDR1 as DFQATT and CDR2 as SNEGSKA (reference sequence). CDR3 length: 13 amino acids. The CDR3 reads CSARTGVGDEQYF. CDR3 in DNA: TGCAGTGCTAGAACAGGGGTGGGCGACGAGCAGTACTTC.

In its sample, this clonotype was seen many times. CDR3 DNA sequence: TGCGCCAGCAGCCAAGCTCTCGGCTTTGAGCAGTTCTTC. It codes for CASSQALGFEQFF. This chain links TRBV4-1 with TRBJ2-1; D gene uncertain. This CDR3 has 13 amino acids. Trimming left V 1 base short and J 9 bases short, with 10 bases between. Per the germline V gene, CDR1 is MGHRA and CDR2 is YSYEKL.

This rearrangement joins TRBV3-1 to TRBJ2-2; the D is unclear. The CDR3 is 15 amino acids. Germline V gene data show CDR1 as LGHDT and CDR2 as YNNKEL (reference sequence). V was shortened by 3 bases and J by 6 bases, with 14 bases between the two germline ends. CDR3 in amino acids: CASSHEERKAGELFF. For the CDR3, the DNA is TGTGCCAGCAGCCACGAGGAAAGGAAGGCCGGGGAGCTGTTTTTT. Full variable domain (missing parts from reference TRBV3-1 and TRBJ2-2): DTAVSQTPKYLVTQMGNDKSIKCEQNLGHDTMYWYKQDSKKFLKIMFSYNNKELIINETVPNRFSPKSPDKAHLNLHINSLELGDSAVYFCASSHEERKAGELFFGEGSRLTVL.